The T cell receptor beta chain under discussion was sequenced for a study of T cells after yellow fever vaccination. This clonotype was seen a few times. Deletions cut 4 bases from V and 2 bases from J, with 15 bases between. Germline-derived CDR1 and CDR2 are LGHDT and YNNKEL (reference sequence). This CDR3 spans 15 amino acids. TCRdb redid the calling of the 5' RACE reads with MiXCR, one entry per CDR3 protein. This sample has 300,000 or so distinct CDR3 sequences, with 8% to 9.5% found just once. This sequence joins TRBV3-1 and TRBJ2-7; a weak D match, TRBD1 (5 bases). The receptor's source is a man younger than 30 who received the YFV17D yellow fever vaccine. The sequencing used PBMCs, collected roughly 45 days after the first yellow fever vaccination. CDR3 sequence reads: CASSPTQEIAYEQYF. DNA of the CDR3: TGTGCCAGCAGCCCCACACAGGAGATCGCCTACGAGCAGTACTTC.